This TCR beta chain was obtained from a study of blood T cell repertoires in COVID-19. Overall study context: Specimens from acute and convalescent COVID-19 originated in the United States, Italy and Spain. PBMCs, B-cell-depleted T cells, or T cells provided the cDNA or gDNA that made up the material.

This clone was seen more than once but under ten times. The protocol was immunoSEQ multiplex PCR, while the TCRdb copy is restricted to in-frame clones and leaves out a portion. The sample records about 260,000 clones, about nine tenths being singletons. Trimming pared 1 base from V and 7 bases from J, leaving 14 bases between. Germline assignment: CDR1 MNHEY and CDR2 SMNVEV (reference sequence). This CDR3 region has 15 residues. Material: peripheral blood. The clonotype originates from a woman aged 40 to 50 who had recovered from COVID-19. The V call is TRBV27, the J call TRBJ2-1, with D tentatively TRBD1 (6 bases). As DNA, the CDR3 is TGTGCCAGCAGTTTATGGGCAGGGGCACAAAATGAGCAGTTCTTC. It codes for CASSLWAGAQNEQFF.